These 7 T cell receptor beta chains were sequenced from one sample in a study of T cell repertoires in cytomegalovirus infection. MiXCR, applied by TCRdb to the reads, yields one record per CDR3 protein. The data hold some 450,000 distinct CDR3 sequences, with approximately 32% observed a single time. The sequenced sample was PBMCs. These receptors originate from a human donor in good health (CMV status not recorded). Some clones in this sample may be carry-over from other donors' samples.

This clonotype appeared many times. The CDR3 DNA sequence: TGTGCCAGCAGCTCACCCGTTAGGGCAGATCCTTATAATTCACCCCTCCACTTT. It specifies CASSSPVRADPYNSPLHF. The chain employs TRBV11-2 and TRBJ1-6; D unresolved. The CDR3 length is 18 residues. CDR1 and CDR2 (germline): SGHAT, FQNNGV. The V end lost 4 bases, the J end lost 4 bases, and 20 bases lay between the germline ends.

Only a few counts were recorded for this clonotype. The chain recombines TRBV10-1 with TRBJ2-1, with TRBD1 as a possible D gene (6 bases). Per germline, CDR1 WNHNN and CDR2 SYGVQD (reference sequence). The CDR3 is made up of 14 amino acids. Trimming took off 2 bases at V and 15 bases at J, with 20 bases between the two ends. This CDR3 is CASSERGLNAATFF. The DNA of the CDR3 is TGCGCCAGCAGTGAGAGGGGGTTAAACGCAGCTACGTTCTTC.

The chain employs TRBV4-1 and TRBJ1-2; D not certain. The CDR3 runs 13 residues. Trimming took off 4 bases at V and 12 bases at J, with 18 bases between the two ends. From germline, CDR1 is MGHRA and CDR2 YSYEKL. The CDR3 protein is CASSPSGGSFHTF. Here the CDR3 DNA reads TGCGCCAGCAGCCCAAGCGGCGGTTCCTTTCACACCTTC.

The chain recombines TRBV28 with TRBJ1-2; TRBD1 matches at 12 bases. From germline, CDR1 is MDHEN and CDR2 SYDVKM. CDR3 length equals 16 residues. V was pared by 2 bases and J by 5 bases, with 6 bases of the junction left unmatched. The CDR3 loop reads CASSLGGDRGLYGYTF. DNA for the CDR3: TGTGCCAGCAGTTTAGGAGGGGACAGGGGGCTTTATGGCTACACCTTC.

V is TRBV27 and J is TRBJ2-2, with D possibly matching TRBD2 (7 bases). CDR1 MNHEY and CDR2 SMNVEV come from the germline V gene (reference sequence). V lost 3 bases and J lost 6, with 14 bases in between. This CDR3 has 15 residues. This chain's CDR3 is CASSLLGGASGELFF. In DNA form, the CDR3 reads TGTGCCAGCAGTTTGTTGGGGGGGGCCTCCGGGGAGCTGTTTTTT.

This clonotype has a count of ten or more. The chain has TRBV28 and TRBJ2-2; D not certain. The CDR3 runs 15 residues. Trimming left V 4 bases short and J 0 bases short, with 9 bases between. Germline values: CDR1 MDHEN, CDR2 SYDVKM. In DNA, the CDR3 is TGTGCCAGCAGTTCCCATATATCGAACACCGGGGAGCTGTTTTTT. Amino acid sequence: CASSSHISNTGELFF. Full variable domain (outside the CDR3, taken from reference TRBV28 and TRBJ2-2): DVKVTQSSRYLVKRTGEKVFLECVQDMDHENMFWYRQDPGLGLRLIYFSYDVKMKEKGDIPEGYSVSREKKERFSLILESASTNQTSMYLCASSSHISNTGELFFGEGSRLTVL.

In its sample, this clonotype was seen a few times. CDR3: CASRQGSVQPQHF. The CDR3 bases are TGTGCCAGCAGACAGGGGAGTGTTCAGCCCCAGCATTTT. J is TRBJ1-5 and V is TRBV6-2 or TRBV6-3; 7 positions match TRBD1. This CDR3 has 13 residues. Germline V gives CDR1 MNHEY, CDR2 SVGEGT. After removal of 6 bases from V and 6 bases from J, the junction contained 5 bases not matched to a gene.